The subject of this entry is one T cell receptor (beta chain). Its cognate antigen is unknown. Combining iRepertoire HTBI primers with Arm-PCR of CDR3 regions, the authors built TCR beta libraries. In the original analysis: Sequenced samples collectively carried roughly 63 TRBV and 14 to 15 TRBJ segments. TCRdb passed the multiplex PCR reads through MiXCR, listing each CDR3 protein once. None of the V and J calls come from the authors' own analysis; TCRdb made them. The sample lists 600,000 to 850,000 distinct CDR3 sequences, 25% to 35% occurring once. Noted time point: persistent/refractory GD, antithyroid drugs over 5 years with positive TRAb. PBMCs provided the RNA from which the TCR library was made. These data belong to a study of regulatory T cells in long-lasting Graves disease. Study information: The criterion for persistent Graves' disease was over 5 years of antithyroid drugs with positive TSH receptor antibodies.

The V segment lost 2 bases and the J segment 2 bases; nucleotides outside the gene matches: 3. CDR3 length: 15 residues. Germline loops: CDR1 SNHLY, CDR2 FYNNEI. Overall study findings and caveats: Persistent cases favored TRBV28, TRBJ1-2 and TRBJ2-5. Persistent patients shared more public clonotypes (approximately 2,900) than new patients (approximately 1,000).

Specimen: peripheral blood mononuclear cells (PBMCs), collected when the disease was refractory, from a patient treated with antithyroid drugs. The chain couples TRBV2 to TRBJ2-5; 9 bases are shared with TRBD2. The source of this sequence is a female donor with Graves disease. This chain's CDR3 is CASSESSGGQETQYF. The CDR3 DNA is TGTGCCAGCAGTGAAAGTAGCGGGGGTCAAGAGACCCAGTACTTC. The full variable domain, completed using reference TRBV2 and TRBJ2-5, is EPEVTQTPSHQVTQMGQEVILRCVPISNHLYFYWYRQILGQKVEFLVSFYNNEISEKSEIFDDQFSVERPDGSNFTLKIRSTKLEDSAMYFCASSESSGGQETQYFGPGTRLLVL.